This TCR beta chain is from a study of blood T cell repertoires in COVID-19 (dated by TCRdb to 2020 to 2022). General notes on the study: Collaborator samples came from the United States, Italy and Spain and covered acute and convalescent phases of COVID-19. Samples were obtained from the ongoing ImmuneRACE study (first 160 participants) and from 1,254 subjects provided by 6 global collaborators. Deeply sampled blood TCRbeta repertoires from subjects exposed to, actively infected with, or recovered from COVID-19 were included in the dataset. Nearly every sample came with metadata listing a de-identified subject ID, COVID-19 status, age in years and sex. Where available, HLA class I and class II types were taken from metadata supplied by the sample provider and were not determined by assay-based typing. The material from the prospective study consisted of cDNA or gDNA derived from T cells, B-cell-depleted T cells, or PBMCs. The repertoires were released in a freely available public database meant as a resource for research on the immune response to SARS-CoV-2. Broader findings and caveats from the paper: The quantity of clinical and demographic metadata differed by source and by participant and was supplied without curation.

V is cut back by 5 bases and J by 3 bases, with 13 bases in the junction unmatched. CDR1 and CDR2, looked up from the germline V gene, are SGHAT and FQNNGV. Including the terminal cysteine and phenylalanine, the CDR3 comprises 18 residues. The retained sequence is limited to the CDR3, 54 bases, with the frame set at the first base. The collaborating institutions used their own protocols to collect whole blood in K2EDTA tubes. For TCRbeta analysis, collaborators shipped samples as frozen whole blood, isolated PBMCs, or DNA extracted from either of those sample types. Notes on this clone: Its antigen is unknown. No base-level quality is on record; no much larger clone is a single base apart.

TCRbeta CDR3 regions were amplified from genomic DNA using the immunoSEQ Assay, a bias-controlled multiplex PCR. The study's processing was this. The number of nucleated cells in each sample was estimated by amplification of reference gene primers within the assay. Sequence reads were collapsed and filtered to measure the absolute abundance of every unique TCRbeta CDR3 rearrangement. For each sample, productive Simpson clonality was calculated as the square root of Simpson's diversity index over productive rearrangements. TCRdb took over this immuneACCESS table, retaining in-frame rearrangements with V and J assigned. Such tables are incomplete; in checked studies, under half of the missing clones stem from an unresolved V gene, and the remainder is unexplained. V, J and clone size are those of that table, while D and trimming were read from the DNA. The sample records under 120,000 clones, about 85% of which are singletons. Over 2% of the sample is held by the ten biggest clonotypes.

Sequenced: peripheral blood. The TCR comes from a human donor in a cohort sampled during active COVID-19. The sequence links TRBV11-2 to TRBJ2-7, and TRBD2 matches 13 of the central bases. The CDR3 loop reads CASSLLQGLAGRGYEQYF. The sequence in DNA is TGTGCCAGCAGCCTATTACAGGGACTAGCGGGAAGAGGCTACGAGCAGTACTTC.